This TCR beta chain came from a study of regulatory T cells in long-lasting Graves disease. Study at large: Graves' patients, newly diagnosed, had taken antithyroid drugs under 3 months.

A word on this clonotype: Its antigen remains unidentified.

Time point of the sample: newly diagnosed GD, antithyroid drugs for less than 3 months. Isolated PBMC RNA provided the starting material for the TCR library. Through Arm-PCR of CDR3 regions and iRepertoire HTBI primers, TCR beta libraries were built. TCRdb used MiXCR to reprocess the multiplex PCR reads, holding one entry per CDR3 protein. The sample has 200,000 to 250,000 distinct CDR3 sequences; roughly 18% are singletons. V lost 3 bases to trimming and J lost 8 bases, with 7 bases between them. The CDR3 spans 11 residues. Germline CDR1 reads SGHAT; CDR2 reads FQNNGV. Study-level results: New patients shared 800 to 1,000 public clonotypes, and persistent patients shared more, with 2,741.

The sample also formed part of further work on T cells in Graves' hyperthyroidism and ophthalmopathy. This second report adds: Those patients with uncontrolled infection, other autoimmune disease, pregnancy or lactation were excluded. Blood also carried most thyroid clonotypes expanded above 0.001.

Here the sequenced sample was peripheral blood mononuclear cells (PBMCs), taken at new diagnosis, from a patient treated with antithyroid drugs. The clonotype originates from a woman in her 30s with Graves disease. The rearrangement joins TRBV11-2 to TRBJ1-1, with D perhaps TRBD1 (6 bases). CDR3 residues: CASSFGQEAFF. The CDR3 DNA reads TGTGCCAGCAGCTTTGGACAGGAAGCTTTCTTT.